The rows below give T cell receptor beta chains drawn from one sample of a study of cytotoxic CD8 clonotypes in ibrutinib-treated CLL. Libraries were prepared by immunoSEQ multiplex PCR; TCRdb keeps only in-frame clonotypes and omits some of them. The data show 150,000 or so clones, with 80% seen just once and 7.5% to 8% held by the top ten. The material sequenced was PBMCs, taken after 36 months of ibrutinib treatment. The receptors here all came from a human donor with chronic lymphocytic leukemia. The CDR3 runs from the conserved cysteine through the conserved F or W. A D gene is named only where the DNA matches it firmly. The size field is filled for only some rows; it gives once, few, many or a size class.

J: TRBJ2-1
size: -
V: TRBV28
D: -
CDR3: CASRPTGEGVNEQFF
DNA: TGTGCCAGCAGGCCGACAGGGGAGGGGGTCAATGAGCAGTTCTTC

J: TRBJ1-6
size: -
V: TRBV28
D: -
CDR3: CASSFPHRQLSSYNSPLHF
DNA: TGTGCCAGCAGTTTTCCCCACCGACAGCTTAGCTCCTATAATTCACCCCTCCACTTT

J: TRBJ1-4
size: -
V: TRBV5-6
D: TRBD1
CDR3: CASSPAGDRGQNEKLFF
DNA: TGTGCCAGCAGCCCCGCCGGGGACAGGGGGCAGAATGAAAAACTGTTTTTT

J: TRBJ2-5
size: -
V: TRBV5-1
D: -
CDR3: CASSLGGDRAVKETQYF
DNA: TGCGCCAGCAGCTTGGGGGGAGACAGAGCCGTCAAAGAGACCCAGTACTTC

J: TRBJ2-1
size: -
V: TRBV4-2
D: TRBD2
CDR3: CASSQLIGRANEQFF
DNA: TGTGCCAGCAGCCAACTCATCGGGAGGGCCAATGAGCAGTTCTTC

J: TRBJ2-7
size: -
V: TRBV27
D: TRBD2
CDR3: CASSTGLAGVNRGLYEQYF
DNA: TGTGCCAGCAGTACGGGACTAGCGGGAGTCAACAGGGGTCTCTACGAGCAGTACTTC

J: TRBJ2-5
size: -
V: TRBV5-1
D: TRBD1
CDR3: CASSLARDSRALQETQYF
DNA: TGCGCCAGCAGCTTGGCAAGGGACAGCAGGGCCCTCCAAGAGACCCAGTACTTC

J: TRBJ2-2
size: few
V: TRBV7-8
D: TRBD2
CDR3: CASKREGQVLTGELFF
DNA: TGTGCCAGCAAGCGGGAGGGCCAGGTTCTCACCGGGGAGCTGTTTTTT

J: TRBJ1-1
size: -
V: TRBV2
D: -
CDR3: CASSVGVGNTEAFF
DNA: TGTGCCAGCAGTGTCGGGGTGGGGAACACTGAAGCTTTCTTT

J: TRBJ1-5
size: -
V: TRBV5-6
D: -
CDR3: CASSLVRTDSNQPQHF
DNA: TGTGCCAGCAGCTTGGTTCGGACAGATAGCAATCAGCCCCAGCATTTT